The 7 T cell receptor beta chains below come from one sample, sequenced in a study of shared clonotypes between healthy human individuals. The method was immunoSEQ multiplex PCR; TCRdb's version includes in-frame clones alone and lacks a portion of them. The table lists millions of clones, around 90% of them singletons. Input material: naive CD4+ T cells sorted from blood. Subset in this sample: CD45RA+ positively selected. These receptors were obtained from a man aged 18 to 29 in good health.

The count of this clone is one. CDR3 nucleotides: TGTGCCAGCAGCCTCCTCGGGTCCACTCAAGCCAACGTCCTGACTTTC. Its protein is CASSLLGSTQANVLTF. V usage is TRBV5-6 and J usage is TRBJ2-6; D remains unclear. CDR3 length equals 16 residues. Germline V gives CDR1 SGHDT, CDR2 YYEEEE. Trimming left V 4 bases short and J 7 bases short, with 18 bases between. Based on the CDR3 plus reference TRBV5-6 and TRBJ2-6, the full variable domain is DAGVTQSPTHLIKTRGQQVTLRCSPKSGHDTVSWYQQALGQGPQFIFQYYEEEERQRGNFPDRFSGHQFPNYSSELNVNALLLGDSALYLCASSLLGSTQANVLTFGAGSRLTVL.

The chain combines TRBV12-5 with TRBJ2-7, with D perhaps given as TRBD1 or TRBD2 (5 bases each). CDR1 LGHNT and CDR2 FRNRAP come from the germline V gene. The CDR3 consists of 15 residues. Trimming pared 7 bases from V and 5 bases from J, leaving 21 bases between. As DNA, the CDR3 is TGTGCTAGTGCCTCCGGGGACCCCGGGATCCACGAGCAGTACTTC. Amino acids: CASASGDPGIHEQYF.

V usage is TRBV19 and J usage is TRBJ1-2; possible D gene TRBD1, 6 bases. Per germline, CDR1 LNHDA and CDR2 SQIVND (reference sequence). This CDR3 spans 17 amino acids. V lost 1 base to trimming and J lost 6 bases, with 21 bases between them. DNA for the CDR3: TGTGCCAGTAGTATAGTATCAAAACAGGGTGGTCGTAATGGCTACACCTTC. Protein sequence: CASSIVSKQGGRNGYTF.

The chain links TRBV11-1 to TRBJ1-1; D is uncertain. Trimming removed 4 bases at V and 3 bases at J, with 21 bases between. Germline V gives CDR1 SGHAT, CDR2 FQDESV (reference sequence). The CDR3 has 17 amino acids. For the CDR3, the DNA is TGTGCCAGCAGCTCTTATATAACGCTCCAGGCGTACACTGAAGCTTTCTTT. Amino acid sequence: CASSSYITLQAYTEAFF.

This chain joins TRBV2 and TRBJ2-1; 9 bases agree with TRBD2. Germline-derived CDR1 and CDR2 are SNHLY and FYNNEI. Unmatched junction bases numbered 4, after V lost 2 bases and J lost 5 bases. The CDR3 runs 15 residues. CDR3 region: CASSEQRGVHNEQFF. The CDR3 coding sequence is TGTGCCAGCAGTGAACAGCGGGGGGTTCACAATGAGCAGTTCTTC.

The chain is built from TRBV27 and TRBJ1-6; no firm D call. There are 13 residues in the CDR3. Deletions cut 5 bases from V and 2 bases from J, with 4 bases between. The V gene's germline CDR1 is MNHEY and CDR2 SMNVEV (reference sequence). The CDR3 reads CASSRTYNSPLHF. CDR3 DNA sequence: TGTGCCAGCAGTCGCACCTATAATTCACCCCTCCACTTT.

The chain joins TRBV18 to TRBJ2-7; 8 bases fit TRBD2. The CDR3 is 15 amino acids. V lost 5 bases and J lost 0; bases outside the gene matches: 6. The germline gives CDR1 KGHSH, CDR2 LQKENI. The CDR3 sequence: CASSTQSGSSYEQYF. The CDR3 nucleotides read TGTGCCAGCTCAACCCAAAGCGGGAGCTCCTACGAGCAGTACTTC. Filled out from reference TRBV18 and TRBJ2-7, the complete variable domain reads NAGVMQNPRHLVRRRGQEARLRCSPMKGHSHVYWYRQLPEEGLKFMVYLQKENIIDESGMPKERFSAEFPKEGPSILRIQQVVRGDSAAYFCASSTQSGSSYEQYFGPGTRLTVT.